The 23 T cell receptor beta chains below come from one sample, sequenced in a study of early T cells in non-severe SARS-CoV-2 infection. From the 5' RACE reads, TCRdb called clonotypes with MiXCR, one entry per CDR3 protein. This table holds about 35,000 distinct CDR3 sequences, around 7% found once. Sequencing was carried out using whole blood. These receptors were collected from an adult who was a healthcare worker with PCR-confirmed SARS-CoV-2 infection or an uninfected control (not recorded which).

This clonotype was seen more than once but under ten times. The chain joins TRBV3-1 to TRBJ2-6; tentative D call: TRBD1 (5 bases). V was cut by 2 bases and J by 3 bases, with 8 bases left in between. There are 15 residues in the CDR3. CDR1 and CDR2 from the germline V gene are LGHDT and YNNKEL (reference sequence). CDR3 sequence: CASSQPGFGANVLTF. For the CDR3, the DNA is TGTGCCAGCAGCCAACCAGGGTTTGGGGCCAACGTCCTGACTTTC.

This clonotype has at least ten counts. The gene calls are TRBV7-3 and TRBJ2-7, with D hard to call. Germline V gene lookup returns CDR1 SGHTA and CDR2 FQGTGA. The CDR3 spans 14 residues. The V end lost 1 base, the J end lost 2 bases, and 9 bases lay between the germline ends. In DNA, the CDR3 is TGTGCCAGCAGCTTAATAGGTGGGACCTACGAGCAGTACTTC. Translated, it gives CASSLIGGTYEQYF.

This clonotype has at least ten counts. DNA for the CDR3: TGTGCCAGCAGTTTACGACGGAGTCTCTCCTATAATTCACCCCTCCACTTT. Protein product: CASSLRRSLSYNSPLHF. The rearrangement links TRBV12-3 or TRBV12-4 to TRBJ1-6; D is unresolved. The V gene lost 2 bases and the J gene lost 0 bases, with 11 bases spanning the gap. This CDR3 has 17 amino acids.

This clonotype came up many times. The genes are TRBV12-3 or TRBV12-4 and TRBJ2-1; a weak D match, TRBD2 (7 bases). This CDR3 is 15 amino acids long. V dropped 6 bases and J dropped 9 bases, with 21 bases sitting between them. The CDR3 nucleotides are TGTGCCAGCAGCCTAAGACTAGGGGGGGGCCCTGAGCAGTTCTTC. Translated, it gives CASSLRLGGGPEQFF.

The table lists this clonotype with many counts. The CDR3 loop reads CASSSPSIQGNEQFF. For the CDR3, the DNA is TGTGCCAGCAGCTCCCCCTCAATACAGGGAAATGAGCAGTTCTTC. This sequence joins TRBV6-6 and TRBJ2-1; possible D gene TRBD1, 6 bases. The CDR3 consists of 15 residues. The germline V gene encodes CDR1 MNHNY and CDR2 SVGAGI (reference sequence). V was trimmed by 6 bases and J by 7 bases, leaving 19 bases between them.

This clonotype has at least ten counts. The chain joins TRBV7-9 to TRBJ2-1, with TRBD2 identical over 12 bases. V dropped 5 bases and J dropped 7; count of bases not matched to a gene: 15. Germline values: CDR1 SEHNR, CDR2 FQNEAQ (reference sequence). The CDR3 loop spans 18 amino acids. CDR3 loop: CASSPTPVRLAGANEQFF. As DNA, the CDR3 is TGTGCCAGCAGCCCAACCCCGGTGCGACTAGCGGGAGCGAATGAGCAGTTCTTC.

The sample holds a few counts of this clonotype. V and J are TRBV29-1 and TRBJ2-2, with 9 bases aligning to TRBD2. The CDR3 totals 15 residues. CDR1 is SQVTM, CDR2 ANQGSEA, per germline. Losses at the gene ends were 4 bases for V and 6 bases for J; bases not matched to a gene: 9. CDR3 nucleotides: TGCAGCGTTGTGCTTAGCGGGAGTATCGCCGGGGAGCTGTTTTTT. It yields the protein CSVVLSGSIAGELFF.

This clonotype was counted many times. V gene TRBV5-1 combines with J gene TRBJ2-2; D is ambiguous. CDR3 length: 16 residues. The germline gives CDR1 SGHRS, CDR2 YFSETQ. Trimming removed 1 base at V and 0 bases at J, with 10 bases between. Here the CDR3 reads CASSLFSTSNTGELFF. The CDR3 DNA reads TGCGCCAGCAGCTTGTTCTCGACTTCGAACACCGGGGAGCTGTTTTTT.

This clonotype has only a few counts. The chain links TRBV28 to TRBJ2-2, with TRBD2 identical over 13 bases. Germline loops: CDR1 MDHEN, CDR2 SYDVKM. V shed 3 bases and J 1 base; nucleotides not matched to a gene: 5. This CDR3 region has 18 residues. CDR3: CASSFPRLAGGNTGELFF. The CDR3 bases are TGTGCCAGCAGTTTTCCCCGACTAGCGGGAGGGAACACCGGGGAGCTGTTTTTT.

This clonotype has ten or more counts. This chain uses TRBV18 with TRBJ1-5; no firm D call. The germline V gene has CDR1 KGHSH and CDR2 LQKENI. Trimming stripped 1 base from V and 1 base from J, with 8 bases between. The CDR3 runs to 15 residues. The CDR3 coding sequence is TGTGCCAGCTCACCACAGGCTCGGAGCAATCAGCCCCAGCATTTT. Amino acids: CASSPQARSNQPQHF.

This clonotype was counted only a few times. The CDR3: CSATGTSSYEQYF. The CDR3 coding sequence is TGCAGTGCTACCGGGACCTCCTCCTACGAGCAGTACTTC. The chain recombines TRBV20-1 with TRBJ2-7; D may match TRBD1 or TRBD2 (5 bases each). The germline gives CDR1 DFQATT, CDR2 SNEGSKA (reference sequence). V shed 4 bases and J shed 0 bases, with 10 bases lying between them. The CDR3 covers 13 residues.

This clonotype occurred many times. The gene calls are TRBV6-2 or TRBV6-3 and TRBJ2-5; D is unclear. The germline V and J ends were trimmed by 6 bases and 7 bases, with 15 bases remaining between them. CDR3 size: 13 residues. CDR1 is MNHEY, CDR2 SVGEGT, per germline. CDR3 protein: CASRLYPAGTQYF. The CDR3 DNA reads as TGTGCCAGCAGACTATATCCGGCCGGGACCCAGTACTTC.

Ten or more counts support this clonotype. CDR3 in amino acids: CASSSVPWTSNEQFF. The CDR3 coding sequence is TGTGCCAGCAGTTCAGTCCCTTGGACTAGCAATGAGCAGTTCTTC. This chain joins TRBV6-5 and TRBJ2-1; 7 bases line up with TRBD2. CDR3 length equals 15 residues. The germline V gene encodes CDR1 MNHEY and CDR2 SVGAGI. Trimming at V came to 4 bases and at J to 6 bases, leaving 9 bases not matched to a gene.

This clonotype was seen a handful of times. V usage is TRBV12-2 and J usage is TRBJ2-7; the table's D call, TRBD1, has no DNA check behind it. TRBV12-2 is a recognized pseudogene. The CDR3 contains 14 residues. CDR3 sequence (DNA): TGTGCAAGTCGGAGGACAGGGGGGTCCTACGAGCAGTACTTC. This gives the protein CASRRTGGSYEQYF.

The chain links TRBV7-6 to TRBJ2-5, with TRBD2 matching over 8 bases. V shed 0 bases, J shed 5 bases, and the junction held 2 bases outside the gene matches. Germline V gives CDR1 SGHVS, CDR2 FNYEAQ. The CDR3 has 14 amino acids. The CDR3 loop is CASSLAPGGETQYF. The DNA for the CDR3 is TGTGCCAGCAGCTTAGCGCCGGGAGGGGAGACCCAGTACTTC.

The table lists this clonotype with many counts. The chain carries TRBV28 and TRBJ2-1, with a tentative D call TRBD2 (5 bases). The CDR3 spans 14 residues. V lost 9 bases and J lost 0, with 12 bases in between. The germline CDR1 and CDR2 sequences are MDHEN and SYDVKM. The CDR3 coding sequence is TGTGCCAGTCGGGAACGCAGCTCCTACAATGAGCAGTTCTTC. Translated, it gives CASRERSSYNEQFF.

There are many counts of this clonotype. The rearrangement joins TRBV4-2 to TRBJ1-5; 8 bases are a match to TRBD1. This CDR3 contains 17 residues. Trimming at V came to 0 bases and at J to 2 bases, leaving 6 bases not matched to a gene. CDR1 is LGHNA, CDR2 YNFKEQ, per germline. This CDR3 is CASSQEETGEGNQPQHF. For the CDR3, the DNA is TGTGCCAGCAGCCAAGAAGAGACAGGGGAAGGCAATCAGCCCCAGCATTTT.

This clonotype showed up many times. This chain joins TRBV20-1 and TRBJ2-2; D is unclear. Deletions cut 6 bases from V and 4 bases from J, with 12 bases between. The CDR3 contains 13 residues. Germline CDR1 and CDR2: DFQATT and SNEGSKA (reference sequence). CDR3 coding DNA: TGCAGTGCCTATGTCAGGTTCACCGGGGAGCTGTTTTTT. This codes for CSAYVRFTGELFF.

This chain joins TRBV27 and TRBJ2-1, with 9 bases identical to TRBD2. Germline lookup yields CDR1 MNHEY and CDR2 SMNVEV (reference sequence). Unmatched junction bases numbered 10, after V lost 5 bases and J lost 2 bases. The CDR3 spans 17 residues. CDR3 DNA sequence: TGTGCCAGCAGTAGCACCGGGGGCGGGAGGGCCTACAATGAGCAGTTCTTC. This sequence encodes CASSSTGGGRAYNEQFF.

This clonotype has ten or more counts. The chain carries TRBV5-8 and TRBJ1-2, with D perhaps TRBD1 (6 bases). The V gene's germline CDR1 is SGHTS and CDR2 YDEGEE. The CDR3 has 15 residues. The V end lost 2 bases, the J end lost 3 bases, and 14 bases lay between the germline ends. CDR3 in DNA: TGTGCCAGCAGCTTTTGGGCGGCAGGGGACTATGGCTACACCTTC. Amino acids: CASSFWAAGDYGYTF. Supplemented by reference TRBV5-8 and TRBJ1-2, the full variable domain reads EAGVTQSPTHLIKTRGQQATLRCSPISGHTSVYWYQQALGLGLQFLLWYDEGEERNRGNFPPRFSGRQFPNYSSELNVNALELEDSALYLCASSFWAAGDYGYTFGSGTRLTVV.

This clonotype was counted many times. V usage is TRBV18 and J usage is TRBJ1-6, with D possibly TRBD1 on 5 matching bases. Germline assignment: CDR1 KGHSH and CDR2 LQKENI. The ends were cut back, 3 bases at V and 6 bases at J, with 18 bases in the middle. This CDR3 comprises 17 residues. CDR3 amino acids: CASSPSTLAGFNSPLHF. The CDR3 DNA is TGTGCCAGCTCACCTTCAACATTGGCAGGGTTTAATTCACCCCTCCACTTT.

Only a few counts were recorded for this clonotype. The V and J genes are TRBV3-1 and TRBJ2-7, with D possibly being TRBD1 (5 bases). This CDR3 spans 13 amino acids. The germline CDR1 and CDR2 sequences are LGHDT and YNNKEL (reference sequence). V lost 5 bases, J lost 4 bases, and 12 bases lay in between. The CDR3 region is CASSVRQTYEQYF. CDR3 coding DNA: TGTGCCAGCAGCGTCCGACAGACATACGAGCAGTACTTC.

Many counts were recorded for this clonotype. The chain is built from TRBV7-6 and TRBJ1-2; maybe TRBD1 (5 bases). Germline values: CDR1 SGHVS, CDR2 FNYEAQ. V was clipped by 0 bases and J by 8 bases, with 10 bases between them. The CDR3 has 13 residues. For the CDR3, the DNA is TGTGCCAGCAGCTTAGCTGGGGGGGAAGGCTACACCTTC. This codes for CASSLAGGEGYTF. The variable domain in full, with the rest retrieved from reference TRBV7-6 and TRBJ1-2, is GAGVSQSPRYKVTKRGQDVALRCDPISGHVSLYWYRQALGQGPEFLTYFNYEAQQDKSGLPNDRFSAERPEGSISTLTIQRTEQRDSAMYRCASSLAGGEGYTFGSGTRLTVV.